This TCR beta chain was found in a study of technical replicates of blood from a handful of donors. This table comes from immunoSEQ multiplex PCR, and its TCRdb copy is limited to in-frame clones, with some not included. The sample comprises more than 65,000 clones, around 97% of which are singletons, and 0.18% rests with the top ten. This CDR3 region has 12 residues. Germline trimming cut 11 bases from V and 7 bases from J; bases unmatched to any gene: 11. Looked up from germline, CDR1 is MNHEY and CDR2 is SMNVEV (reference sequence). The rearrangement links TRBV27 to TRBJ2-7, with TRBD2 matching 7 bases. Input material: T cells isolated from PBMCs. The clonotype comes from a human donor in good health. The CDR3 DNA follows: TGTGCCTCCGGCCCCGGGGGGTGGGAGCAGTACTTC. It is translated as CASGPGGWEQYF.